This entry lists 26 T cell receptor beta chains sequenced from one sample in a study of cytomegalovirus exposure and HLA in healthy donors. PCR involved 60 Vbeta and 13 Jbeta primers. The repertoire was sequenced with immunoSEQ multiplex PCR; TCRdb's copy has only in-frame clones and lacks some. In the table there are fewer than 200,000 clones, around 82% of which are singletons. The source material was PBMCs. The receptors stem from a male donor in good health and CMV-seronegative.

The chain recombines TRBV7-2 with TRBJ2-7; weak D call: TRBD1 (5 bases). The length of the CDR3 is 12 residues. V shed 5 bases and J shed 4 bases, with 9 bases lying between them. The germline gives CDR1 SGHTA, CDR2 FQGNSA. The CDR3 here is CASSRRQYEQYF. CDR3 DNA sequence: TGTGCCAGCAGCAGAAGACAGTACGAGCAGTACTTC. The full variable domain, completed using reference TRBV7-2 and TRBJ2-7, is GAGVSQSPSNKVTEKGKDVELRCDPISGHTALYWYRQSLGQGLEFLIYFQGNSAPDKSGLPSDRFSAERTGGSVSTLTIQRTQQEDSAVYLCASSRRQYEQYFGPGTRLTVT.

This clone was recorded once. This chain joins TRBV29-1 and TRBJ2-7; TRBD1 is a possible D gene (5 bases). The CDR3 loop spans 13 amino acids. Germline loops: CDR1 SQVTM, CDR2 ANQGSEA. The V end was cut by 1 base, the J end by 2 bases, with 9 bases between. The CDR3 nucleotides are TGCAGCGTTGAAGGACAGAACACCTACGAGCAGTACTTC. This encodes CSVEGQNTYEQYF.

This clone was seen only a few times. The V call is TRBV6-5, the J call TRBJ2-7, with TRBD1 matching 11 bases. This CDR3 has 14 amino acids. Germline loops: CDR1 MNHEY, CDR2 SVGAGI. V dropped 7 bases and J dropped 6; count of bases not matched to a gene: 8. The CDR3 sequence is CASTSGTGGREQYF. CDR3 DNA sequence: TGTGCCAGCACCTCCGGGACAGGGGGGCGCGAGCAGTACTTC.

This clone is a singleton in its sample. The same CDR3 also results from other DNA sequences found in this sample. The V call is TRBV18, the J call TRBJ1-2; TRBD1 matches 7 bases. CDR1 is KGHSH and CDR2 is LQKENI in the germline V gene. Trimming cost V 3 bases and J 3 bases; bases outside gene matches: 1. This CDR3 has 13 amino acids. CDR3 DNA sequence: TGTGCCAGCTCACCGGGGACAGACTATGGCTACACCTTC. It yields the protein CASSPGTDYGYTF.

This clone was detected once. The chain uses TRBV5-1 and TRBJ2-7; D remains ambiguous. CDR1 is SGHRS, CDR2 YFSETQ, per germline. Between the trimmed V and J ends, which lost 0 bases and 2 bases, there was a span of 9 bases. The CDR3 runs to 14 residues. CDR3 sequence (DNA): TGCGCCAGCAGCTTGGTAGGCAGGACCTACGAGCAGTACTTC. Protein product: CASSLVGRTYEQYF. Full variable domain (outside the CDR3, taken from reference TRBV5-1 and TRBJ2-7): KAGVTQTPRYLIKTRGQQVTLSCSPISGHRSVSWYQQTPGQGLQFLFEYFSETQRNKGNFPGRFSGRQFSNSRSEMNVSTLELGDSALYLCASSLVGRTYEQYFGPGTRLTVT.

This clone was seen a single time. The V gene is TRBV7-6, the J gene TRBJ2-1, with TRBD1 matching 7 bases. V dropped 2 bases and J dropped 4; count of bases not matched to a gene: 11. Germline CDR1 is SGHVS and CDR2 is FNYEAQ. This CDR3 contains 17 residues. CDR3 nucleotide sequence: TGTGCCAGCAGCTTACAACAGGGGTTTGGAGAATACAATGAGCAGTTCTTC. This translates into CASSLQQGFGEYNEQFF. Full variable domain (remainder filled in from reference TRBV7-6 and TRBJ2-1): GAGVSQSPRYKVTKRGQDVALRCDPISGHVSLYWYRQALGQGPEFLTYFNYEAQQDKSGLPNDRFSAERPEGSISTLTIQRTEQRDSAMYRCASSLQQGFGEYNEQFFGPGTRLTVL.

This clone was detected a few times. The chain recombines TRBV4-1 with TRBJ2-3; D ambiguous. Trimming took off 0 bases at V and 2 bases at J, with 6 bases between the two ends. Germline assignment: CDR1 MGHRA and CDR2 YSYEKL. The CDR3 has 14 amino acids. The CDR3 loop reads CASSQDRNTDTQYF. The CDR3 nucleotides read TGCGCCAGCAGCCAAGACAGAAACACAGATACGCAGTATTTT.

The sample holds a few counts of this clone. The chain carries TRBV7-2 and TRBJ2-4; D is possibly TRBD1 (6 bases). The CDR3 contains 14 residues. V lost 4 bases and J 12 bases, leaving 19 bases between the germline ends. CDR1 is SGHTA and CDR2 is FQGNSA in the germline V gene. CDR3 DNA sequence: TGTGCCAGCAGCTCAACCAGGGGCCCCCTTGATCAGTACTTC. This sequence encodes CASSSTRGPLDQYF.

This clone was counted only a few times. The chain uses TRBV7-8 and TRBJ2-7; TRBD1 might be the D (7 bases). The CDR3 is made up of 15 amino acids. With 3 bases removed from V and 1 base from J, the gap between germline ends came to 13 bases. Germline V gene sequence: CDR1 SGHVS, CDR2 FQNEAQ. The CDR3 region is CASSFLSGGSYEQYF. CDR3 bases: TGTGCCAGCAGCTTTCTCTCAGGGGGGTCCTACGAGCAGTACTTC.

CDR3 loop: CASSLSRLVSYEQYF. In DNA form, the CDR3 reads TGTGCCAGCAGCTTAAGTAGGCTAGTTTCCTACGAGCAGTACTTC. The chain employs TRBV7-8 and TRBJ2-7, with D unresolved. CDR3 length equals 15 residues. The germline V gene has CDR1 SGHVS and CDR2 FQNEAQ. The V end lost 2 bases, the J end lost 1 base, and 12 bases lay between the germline ends. Variable domain in full (rest from reference TRBV7-8 and TRBJ2-7): GAGVSQSPRYKVAKRGQDVALRCDPISGHVSLFWYQQALGQGPEFLTYFQNEAQLDKSGLPSDRFFAERPEGSVSTLKIQRTQQEDSAVYLCASSLSRLVSYEQYFGPGTRLTVT.

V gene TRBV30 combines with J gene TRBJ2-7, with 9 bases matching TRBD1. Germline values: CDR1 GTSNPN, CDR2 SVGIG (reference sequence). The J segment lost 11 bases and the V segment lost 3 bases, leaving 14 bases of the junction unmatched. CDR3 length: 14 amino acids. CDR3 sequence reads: CAWSPGQGSFGEYF. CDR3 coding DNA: TGTGCCTGGAGCCCGGGACAGGGATCCTTTGGGGAGTACTTC. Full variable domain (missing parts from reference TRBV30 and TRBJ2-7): SQTIHQWPATLVQPVGSPLSLECTVEGTSNPNLYWYRQAAGRGLQLLFYSVGIGQISSEVPQNLSASRPQDRQFILSSKKLLLSDSGFYLCAWSPGQGSFGEYFGPGTRLTVT.

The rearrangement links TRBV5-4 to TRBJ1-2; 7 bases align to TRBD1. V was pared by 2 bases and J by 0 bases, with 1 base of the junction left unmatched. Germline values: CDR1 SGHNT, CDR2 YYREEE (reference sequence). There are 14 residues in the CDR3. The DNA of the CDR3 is TGTGCCAGCAGCTTACAGGGGCCTAACTATGGCTACACCTTC. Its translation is CASSLQGPNYGYTF.

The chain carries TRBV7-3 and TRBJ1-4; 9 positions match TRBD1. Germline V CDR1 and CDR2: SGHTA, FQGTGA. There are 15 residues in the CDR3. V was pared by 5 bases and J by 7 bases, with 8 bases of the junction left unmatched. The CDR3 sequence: CASSHGQGQGEKLFF. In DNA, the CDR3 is TGTGCCAGCAGCCACGGACAGGGGCAAGGTGAAAAACTGTTTTTT.

The CDR3 DNA is TGTGCCTGGAGCCGGGGTCGGGGGACAGGGGGCGCAGATACGCAGTATTTT. This gives the protein CAWSRGRGTGGADTQYF. The chain couples TRBV30 to TRBJ2-3; TRBD1 aligns across 12 bases. This CDR3 contains 17 residues. Germline V gives CDR1 GTSNPN, CDR2 SVGIG (reference sequence). The V segment lost 3 bases and the J segment 4 bases; nucleotides outside the gene matches: 11.

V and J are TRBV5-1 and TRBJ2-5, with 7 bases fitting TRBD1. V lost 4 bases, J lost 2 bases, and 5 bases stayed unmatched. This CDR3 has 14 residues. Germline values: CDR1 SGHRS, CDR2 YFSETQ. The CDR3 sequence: CASSITGAQETQYF. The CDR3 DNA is TGCGCCAGCAGCATAACAGGGGCTCAAGAGACCCAGTACTTC. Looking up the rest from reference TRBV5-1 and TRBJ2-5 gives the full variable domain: KAGVTQTPRYLIKTRGQQVTLSCSPISGHRSVSWYQQTPGQGLQFLFEYFSETQRNKGNFPGRFSGRQFSNSRSEMNVSTLELGDSALYLCASSITGAQETQYFGPGTRLLVL.

In DNA, the CDR3 is TGTGCCAGCAGCGTAGGCGGGACTAGCTACTCCTACAATGAGCAGTTCTTC. Protein product: CASSVGGTSYSYNEQFF. This chain uses TRBV9 with TRBJ2-1; 9 bases are shared with TRBD2. The CDR3 has 17 amino acids. The germline gives CDR1 SGDLS, CDR2 YYNGEE. The V and J ends lost 0 bases and 0 bases, in that order; junction bases with no gene match: 4.

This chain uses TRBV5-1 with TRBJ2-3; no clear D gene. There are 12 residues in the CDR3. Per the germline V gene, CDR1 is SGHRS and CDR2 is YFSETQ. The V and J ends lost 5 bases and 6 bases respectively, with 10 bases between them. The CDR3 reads CASSSPGDTQYF. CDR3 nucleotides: TGCGCCAGCAGTTCCCCCGGGGATACGCAGTATTTT.

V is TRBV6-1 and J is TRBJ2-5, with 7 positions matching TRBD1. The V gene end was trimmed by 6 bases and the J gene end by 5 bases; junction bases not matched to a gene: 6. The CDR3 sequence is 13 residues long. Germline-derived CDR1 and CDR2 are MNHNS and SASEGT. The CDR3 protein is CASRETGMETQYF. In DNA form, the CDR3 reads TGTGCCAGCAGAGAGACAGGGATGGAGACCCAGTACTTC.

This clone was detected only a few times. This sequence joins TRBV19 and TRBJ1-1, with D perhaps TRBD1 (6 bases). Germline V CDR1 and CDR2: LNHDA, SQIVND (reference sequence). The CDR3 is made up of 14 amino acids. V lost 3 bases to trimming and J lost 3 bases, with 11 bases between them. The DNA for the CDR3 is TGTGCCAGTAGTATTGGAGGGGGGGACACTGAAGCTTTCTTT. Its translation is CASSIGGGDTEAFF.

CDR3: CASRVRVDSPLHF. CDR3 bases: TGTGCCAGCAGAGTCAGGGTGGATTCACCCCTCCACTTT. The chain has TRBV6-1 and TRBJ1-6; D might be TRBD1 (5 bases). Trimming pared 6 bases from V and 8 bases from J, leaving 11 bases between. Germline V gene data show CDR1 as MNHNS and CDR2 as SASEGT. The length of the CDR3 is 13 residues.

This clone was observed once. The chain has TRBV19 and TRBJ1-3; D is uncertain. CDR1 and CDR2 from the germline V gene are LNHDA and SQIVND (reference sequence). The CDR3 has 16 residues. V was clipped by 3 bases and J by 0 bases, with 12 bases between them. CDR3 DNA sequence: TGTGCCAGTAGTATTCGGAGCACCAGCTCTGGAAACACCATATATTTT. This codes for CASSIRSTSSGNTIYF.

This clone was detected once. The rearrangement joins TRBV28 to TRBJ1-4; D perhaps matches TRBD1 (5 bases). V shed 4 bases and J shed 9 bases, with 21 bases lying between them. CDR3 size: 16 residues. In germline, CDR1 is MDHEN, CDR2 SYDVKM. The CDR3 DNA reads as TGTGCCAGCAGTTCTGAAGCTGGGGGGTTAATGAAAAAACTGTTTTTT. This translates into CASSSEAGGLMKKLFF.

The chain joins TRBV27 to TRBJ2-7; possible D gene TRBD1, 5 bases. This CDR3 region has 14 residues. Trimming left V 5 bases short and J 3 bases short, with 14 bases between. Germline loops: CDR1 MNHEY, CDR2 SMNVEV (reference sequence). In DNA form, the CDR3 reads TGTGCCAGCAGTCAGGGTTTAGGCTTCTACGAGCAGTACTTC. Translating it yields CASSQGLGFYEQYF.

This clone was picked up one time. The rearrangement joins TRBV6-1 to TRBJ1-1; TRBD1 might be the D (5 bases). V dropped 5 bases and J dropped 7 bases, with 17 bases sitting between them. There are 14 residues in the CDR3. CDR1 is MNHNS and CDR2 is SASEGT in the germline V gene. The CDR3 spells CASSFTGLRNEAFF. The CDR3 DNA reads TGTGCCAGCAGTTTTACGGGACTGAGGAATGAAGCTTTCTTT.

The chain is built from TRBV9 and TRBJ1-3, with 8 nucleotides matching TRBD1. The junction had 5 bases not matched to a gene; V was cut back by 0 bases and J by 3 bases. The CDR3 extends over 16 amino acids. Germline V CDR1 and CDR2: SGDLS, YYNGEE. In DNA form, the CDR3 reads TGTGCCAGCAGCGTAGGGTCTGACAGGGGTGGAAACACCATATATTTT. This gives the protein CASSVGSDRGGNTIYF.

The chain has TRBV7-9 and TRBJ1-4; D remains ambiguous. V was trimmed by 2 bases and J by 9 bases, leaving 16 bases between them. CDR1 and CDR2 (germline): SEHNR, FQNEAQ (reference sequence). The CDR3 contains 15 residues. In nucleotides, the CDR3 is TGTGCCAGCAGCTTACTTTTGGGCAGTGACCAAAAACTGTTTTTT. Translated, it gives CASSLLLGSDQKLFF. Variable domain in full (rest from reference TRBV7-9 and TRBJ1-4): DTGVSQNPRHKITKRGQNVTFRCDPISEHNRLYWYRQTLGQGPEFLTYFQNEAQLEKSRLLSDRFSAERPKGSFSTLEIQRTEQGDSAMYLCASSLLLGSDQKLFFGSGTQLSVL.